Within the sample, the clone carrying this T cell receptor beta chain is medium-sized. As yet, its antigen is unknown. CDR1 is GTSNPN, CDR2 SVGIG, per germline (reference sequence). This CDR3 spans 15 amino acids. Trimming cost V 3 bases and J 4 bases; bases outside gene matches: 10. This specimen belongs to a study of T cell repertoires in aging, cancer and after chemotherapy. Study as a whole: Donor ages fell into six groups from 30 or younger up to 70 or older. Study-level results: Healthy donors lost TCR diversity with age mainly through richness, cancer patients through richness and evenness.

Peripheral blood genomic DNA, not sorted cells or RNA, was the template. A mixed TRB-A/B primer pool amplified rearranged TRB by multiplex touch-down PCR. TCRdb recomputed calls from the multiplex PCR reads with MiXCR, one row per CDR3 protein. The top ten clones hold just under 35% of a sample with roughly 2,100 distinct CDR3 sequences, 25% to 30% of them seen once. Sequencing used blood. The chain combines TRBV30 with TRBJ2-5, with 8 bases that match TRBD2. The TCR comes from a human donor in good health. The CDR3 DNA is TGTGCCTGGAGGGCGAGGACTAGCTGGGCAGAGACCCAGTACTTC. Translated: CAWRARTSWAETQYF.